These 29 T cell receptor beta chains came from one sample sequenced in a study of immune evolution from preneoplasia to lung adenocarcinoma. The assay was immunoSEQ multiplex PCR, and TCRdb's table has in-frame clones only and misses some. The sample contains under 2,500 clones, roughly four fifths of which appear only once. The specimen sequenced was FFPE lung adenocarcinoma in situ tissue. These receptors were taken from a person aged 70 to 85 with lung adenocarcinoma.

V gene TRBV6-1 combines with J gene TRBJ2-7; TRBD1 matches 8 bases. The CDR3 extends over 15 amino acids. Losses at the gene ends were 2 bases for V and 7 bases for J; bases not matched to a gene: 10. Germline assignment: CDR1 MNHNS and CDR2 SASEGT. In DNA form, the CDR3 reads TGTGCCAGCAGTGAATCGGCAGGGGGCGCAGGGGAGCAGTACTTC. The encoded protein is CASSESAGGAGEQYF.

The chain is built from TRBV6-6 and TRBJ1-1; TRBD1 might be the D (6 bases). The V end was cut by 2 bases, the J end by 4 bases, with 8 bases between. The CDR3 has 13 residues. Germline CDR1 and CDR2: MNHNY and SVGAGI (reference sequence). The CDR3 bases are TGTGCCAGCAGTTACGGGGGGCGCACTGAAGCTTTCTTT. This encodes CASSYGGRTEAFF.

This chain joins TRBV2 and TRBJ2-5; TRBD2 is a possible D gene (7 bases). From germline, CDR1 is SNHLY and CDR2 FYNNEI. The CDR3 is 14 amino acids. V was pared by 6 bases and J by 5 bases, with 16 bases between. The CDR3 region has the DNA TGTGCCAGCAGCGCACAGGGAGGGACGGAGACCCAGTACTTC. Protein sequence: CASSAQGGTETQYF.

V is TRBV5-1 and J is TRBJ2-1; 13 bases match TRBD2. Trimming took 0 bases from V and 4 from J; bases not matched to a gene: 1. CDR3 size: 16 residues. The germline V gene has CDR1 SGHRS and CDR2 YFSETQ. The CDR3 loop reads CASSLGLAGGYNEQFF. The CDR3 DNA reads TGCGCCAGCAGCTTGGGACTAGCGGGAGGATACAATGAGCAGTTCTTC. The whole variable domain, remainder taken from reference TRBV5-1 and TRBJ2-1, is KAGVTQTPRYLIKTRGQQVTLSCSPISGHRSVSWYQQTPGQGLQFLFEYFSETQRNKGNFPGRFSGRQFSNSRSEMNVSTLELGDSALYLCASSLGLAGGYNEQFFGPGTRLTVL.

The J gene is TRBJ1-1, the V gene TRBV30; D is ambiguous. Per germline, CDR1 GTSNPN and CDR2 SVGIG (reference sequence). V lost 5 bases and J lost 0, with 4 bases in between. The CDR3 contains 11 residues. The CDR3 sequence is CAWVMNTEAFF. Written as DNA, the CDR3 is TGTGCCTGGGTAATGAACACTGAAGCTTTCTTT.

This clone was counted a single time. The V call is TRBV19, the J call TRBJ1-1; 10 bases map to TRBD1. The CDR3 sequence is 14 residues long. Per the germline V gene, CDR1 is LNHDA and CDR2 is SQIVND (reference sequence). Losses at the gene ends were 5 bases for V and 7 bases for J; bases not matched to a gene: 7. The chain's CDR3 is CASSRGQGFDEAFF. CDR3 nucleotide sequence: TGTGCCAGTAGTCGGGGACAGGGGTTCGATGAAGCTTTCTTT.

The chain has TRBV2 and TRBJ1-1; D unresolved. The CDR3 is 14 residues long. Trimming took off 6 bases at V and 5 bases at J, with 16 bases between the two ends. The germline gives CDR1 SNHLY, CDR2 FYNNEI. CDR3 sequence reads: CASRGVGSMTEAFF. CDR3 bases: TGTGCCAGCAGGGGCGTCGGTTCGATGACTGAAGCTTTCTTT.

Here the CDR3 reads CAWKKAGNTIYF. For the CDR3, the DNA is TGTGCCTGGAAAAAGGCCGGAAACACCATATATTTT. The genes are TRBV30 and TRBJ1-3; D is undetermined. The CDR3 has 12 amino acids. V lost 4 bases and J lost 4, with 8 bases in between. Germline V CDR1 and CDR2: GTSNPN, SVGIG (reference sequence).

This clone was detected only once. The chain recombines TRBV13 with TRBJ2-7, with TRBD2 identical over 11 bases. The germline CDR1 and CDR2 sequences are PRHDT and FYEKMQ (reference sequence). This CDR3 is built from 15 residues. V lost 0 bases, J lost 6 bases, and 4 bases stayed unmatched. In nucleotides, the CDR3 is TGTGCCAGCAGCTTAGGTGCACTAGCGGGAGTCGAGCAGTACTTC. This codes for CASSLGALAGVEQYF. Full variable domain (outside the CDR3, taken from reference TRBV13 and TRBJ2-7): AAGVIQSPRHLIKEKRETATLKCYPIPRHDTVYWYQQGPGQDPQFLISFYEKMQSDKGSIPDRFSAQQFSDYHSELNMSSLELGDSALYFCASSLGALAGVEQYFGPGTRLTVT.

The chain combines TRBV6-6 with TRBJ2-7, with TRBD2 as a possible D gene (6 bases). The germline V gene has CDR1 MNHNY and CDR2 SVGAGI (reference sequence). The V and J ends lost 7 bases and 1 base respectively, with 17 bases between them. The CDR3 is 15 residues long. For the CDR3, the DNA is TGTGCCAGCACCTACCTGGGAGGAGGATCCTACGAGCAGTACTTC. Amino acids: CASTYLGGGSYEQYF.

The CDR3 nucleotides read TGTGCCTGGACCGGGACAGGGTACAGCTCTGAAGCTTTCTTT. Translation gives CAWTGTGYSSEAFF. The J gene is TRBJ1-1, the V gene TRBV30; 9 nucleotides align to TRBD1. The CDR3 runs 14 residues. With 4 bases clipped from V and 6 bases from J, the junction kept 9 bases outside the gene matches. Germline V lookup: CDR1 GTSNPN, CDR2 SVGIG (reference sequence).

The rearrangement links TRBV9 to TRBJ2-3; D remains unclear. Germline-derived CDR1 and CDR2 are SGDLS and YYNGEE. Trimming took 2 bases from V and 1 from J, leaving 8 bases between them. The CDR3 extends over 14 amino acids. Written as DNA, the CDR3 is TGTGCCAGCAGCGTCCTCTCGGGCACAGATACGCAGTATTTT. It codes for CASSVLSGTDTQYF. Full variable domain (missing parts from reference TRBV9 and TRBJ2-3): DSGVTQTPKHLITATGQRVTLRCSPRSGDLSVYWYQQSLDQGLQFLIQYYNGEERAKGNILERFSAQQFPDLHSELNLSSLELGDSALYFCASSVLSGTDTQYFGPGTRLTVL.

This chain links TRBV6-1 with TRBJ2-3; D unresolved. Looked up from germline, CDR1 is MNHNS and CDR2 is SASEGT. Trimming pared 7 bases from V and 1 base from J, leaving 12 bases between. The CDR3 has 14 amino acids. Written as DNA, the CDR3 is TGTGCCAGCATTCATACTGGGGGCACAGATACGCAGTATTTT. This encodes CASIHTGGTDTQYF.

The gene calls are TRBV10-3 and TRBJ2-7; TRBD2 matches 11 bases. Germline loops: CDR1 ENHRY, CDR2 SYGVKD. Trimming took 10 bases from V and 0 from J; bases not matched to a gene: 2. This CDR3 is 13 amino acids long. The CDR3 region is CATTSGDSYEQYF. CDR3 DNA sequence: TGTGCCACGACTAGCGGGGACTCCTACGAGCAGTACTTC.

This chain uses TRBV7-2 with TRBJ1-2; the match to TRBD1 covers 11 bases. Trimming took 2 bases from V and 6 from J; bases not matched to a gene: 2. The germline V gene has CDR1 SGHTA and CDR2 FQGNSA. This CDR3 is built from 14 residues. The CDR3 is CASSLRGQGDGYTF. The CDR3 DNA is TGTGCCAGCAGCTTAAGGGGACAGGGGGATGGCTACACCTTC.

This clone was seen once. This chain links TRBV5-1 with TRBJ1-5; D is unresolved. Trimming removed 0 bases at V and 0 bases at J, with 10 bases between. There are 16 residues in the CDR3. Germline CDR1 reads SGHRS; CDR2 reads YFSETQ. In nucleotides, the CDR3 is TGCGCCAGCAGCTTGGACGGAATGTATAGCAATCAGCCCCAGCATTTT. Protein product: CASSLDGMYSNQPQHF.

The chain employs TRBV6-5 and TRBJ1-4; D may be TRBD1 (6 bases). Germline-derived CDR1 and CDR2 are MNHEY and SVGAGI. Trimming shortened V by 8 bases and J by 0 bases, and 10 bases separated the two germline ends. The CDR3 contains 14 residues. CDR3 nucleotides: TGTGCCAGCCTCGGGGACACAACTAATGAAAAACTGTTTTTT. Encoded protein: CASLGDTTNEKLFF.

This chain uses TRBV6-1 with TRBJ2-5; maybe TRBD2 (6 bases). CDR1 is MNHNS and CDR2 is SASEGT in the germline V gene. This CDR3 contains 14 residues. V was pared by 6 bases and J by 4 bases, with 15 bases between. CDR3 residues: CASREGLQLETQYF. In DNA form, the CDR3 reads TGTGCCAGCAGGGAGGGGCTACAACTAGAGACCCAGTACTTC.

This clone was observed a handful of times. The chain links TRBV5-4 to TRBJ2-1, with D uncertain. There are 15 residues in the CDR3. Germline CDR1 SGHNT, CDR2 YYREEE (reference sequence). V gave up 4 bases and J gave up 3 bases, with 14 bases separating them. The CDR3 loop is CASSTPDGNYNEQFF. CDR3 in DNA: TGTGCCAGCAGCACACCCGACGGAAACTACAATGAGCAGTTCTTC.

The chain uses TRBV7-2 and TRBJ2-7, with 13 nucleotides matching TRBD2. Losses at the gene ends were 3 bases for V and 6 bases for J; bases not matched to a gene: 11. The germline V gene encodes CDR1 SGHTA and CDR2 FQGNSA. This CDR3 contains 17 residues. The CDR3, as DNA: TGTGCCAGCAGCTTTCGACCTCCGGGACTAGCGGGAAGCGAGCAGTACTTC. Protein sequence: CASSFRPPGLAGSEQYF.

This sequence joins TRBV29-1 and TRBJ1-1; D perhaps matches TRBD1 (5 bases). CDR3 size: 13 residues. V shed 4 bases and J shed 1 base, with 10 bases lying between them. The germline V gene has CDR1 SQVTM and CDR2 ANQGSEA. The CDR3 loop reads CSVARTPNTEAFF. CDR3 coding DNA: TGCAGCGTTGCCCGGACACCGAACACTGAAGCTTTCTTT.

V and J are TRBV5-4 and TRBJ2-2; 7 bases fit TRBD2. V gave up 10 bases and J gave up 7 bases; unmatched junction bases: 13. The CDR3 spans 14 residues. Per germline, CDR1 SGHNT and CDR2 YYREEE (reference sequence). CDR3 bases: TGTGCCGCCCGGTTGGGGGGGGGAAACGGGGAGCTGTTTTTT. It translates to CAARLGGGNGELFF. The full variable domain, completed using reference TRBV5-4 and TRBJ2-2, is ETGVTQSPTHLIKTRGQQVTLRCSSQSGHNTVSWYQQALGQGPQFIFQYYREEENGRGNFPPRFSGLQFPNYSSELNVNALELDDSALYLCAARLGGGNGELFFGEGSRLTVL.

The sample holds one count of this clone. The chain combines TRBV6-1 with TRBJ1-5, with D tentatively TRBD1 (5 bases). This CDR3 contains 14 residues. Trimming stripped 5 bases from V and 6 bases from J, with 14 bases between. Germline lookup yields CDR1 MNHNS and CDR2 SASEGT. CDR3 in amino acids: CASSPSTGGQPQHF. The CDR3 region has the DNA TGTGCCAGCAGTCCGTCGACTGGGGGTCAGCCCCAGCATTTT.

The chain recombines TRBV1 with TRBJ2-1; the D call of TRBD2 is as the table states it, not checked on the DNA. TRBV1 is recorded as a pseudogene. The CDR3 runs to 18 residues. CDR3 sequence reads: CTSSQDSGTSGRNNEQFF. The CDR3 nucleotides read TGCACCAGCAGCCAAGATTCGGGGACTAGCGGGAGGAACAATGAGCAGTTCTTC.

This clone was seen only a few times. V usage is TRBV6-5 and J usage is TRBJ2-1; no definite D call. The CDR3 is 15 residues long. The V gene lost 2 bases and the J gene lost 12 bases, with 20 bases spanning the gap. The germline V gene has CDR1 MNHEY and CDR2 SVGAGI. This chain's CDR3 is CASSYNSPDPDWQFF. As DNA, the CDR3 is TGTGCCAGCAGTTACAATTCGCCAGACCCGGATTGGCAGTTCTTC.

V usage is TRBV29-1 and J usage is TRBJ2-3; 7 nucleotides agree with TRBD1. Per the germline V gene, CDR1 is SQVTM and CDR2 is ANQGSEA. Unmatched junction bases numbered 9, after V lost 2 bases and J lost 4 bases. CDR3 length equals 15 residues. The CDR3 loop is CSVESPRGKADTQYF. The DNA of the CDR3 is TGCAGCGTTGAAAGCCCCAGGGGGAAGGCAGATACGCAGTATTTT.

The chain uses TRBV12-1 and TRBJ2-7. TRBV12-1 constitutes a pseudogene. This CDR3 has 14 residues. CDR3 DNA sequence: TGTGCCAGCAGCTTTGGTGACGTTTCCTACGAGCAGTACTTC. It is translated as CASSFGDVSYEQYF.

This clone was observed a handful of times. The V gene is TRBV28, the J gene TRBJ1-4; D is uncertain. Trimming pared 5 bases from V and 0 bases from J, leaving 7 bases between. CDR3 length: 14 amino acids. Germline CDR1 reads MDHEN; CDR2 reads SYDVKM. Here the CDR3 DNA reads TGTGCCAGCAGTCCAACTACAACTAATGAAAAACTGTTTTTT. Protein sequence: CASSPTTTNEKLFF.

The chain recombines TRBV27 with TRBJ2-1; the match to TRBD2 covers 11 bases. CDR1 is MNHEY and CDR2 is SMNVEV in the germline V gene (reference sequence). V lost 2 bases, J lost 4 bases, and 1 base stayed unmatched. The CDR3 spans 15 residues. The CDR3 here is CASSLRLAGYNEQFF. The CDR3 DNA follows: TGTGCCAGCAGTTTACGACTAGCGGGGTACAATGAGCAGTTCTTC.